This paragraph reports one TCR beta chain. The CDR3 loop spans 18 amino acids. V shed 3 bases, J shed 1 base, and the junction held 15 bases outside the gene matches. Germline V gene data show CDR1 as SGHRS and CDR2 as YFSETQ. The record originates from a study of shared T cell receptors in the human thymus. Sequencing was performed with immunoSEQ multiplex PCR; in TCRdb, only in-frame clones are kept and a portion is missing. Of some 760,000 clones detected, 75% to 90% appear once; the ten largest clones hold around 0.0099%. This sample also appeared in a second study, on human thymus T cells.

V and J are TRBV5-1 and TRBJ1-1; 7 bases match TRBD1. Source material: thymocytes. The clonotype was recovered from a girl under two years old with a congenital heart defect. CDR3 in DNA: TGCGCCAGCAGCTCGATAGGGGAAGGGGGCGCCGGGAACACTGAAGCTTTCTTT. Protein: CASSSIGEGGAGNTEAFF.